This TCR beta chain was documented in a study of blood T cell repertoires in COVID-19. On the study more broadly: From T cells, B-cell-depleted T cells, or PBMCs came the material, which was cDNA or gDNA.

This study enrolled people aged 18 to 89 from about two dozen US geographic areas. Participants had their cohort set by participant-reported clinical history. Sequenced by immunoSEQ multiplex PCR; TCRdb stores in-frame clones only, minus some. The table shows hundreds of thousands of clones, with approximately 90% occurring only once. The CDR3 extends over 14 amino acids. The germline V gene encodes CDR1 SGHVS and CDR2 FNYEAQ. V dropped 4 bases and J dropped 8 bases, with 14 bases sitting between them. This rearrangement joins TRBV7-6 to TRBJ1-4, with D possibly being TRBD1 (6 bases). The sequence was collected from a woman aged 60 to 75 in a cohort exposed to, infected with or recovered from COVID-19 (not recorded which). The sample consisted of PBMCs or T cells enriched from blood (not recorded which). CDR3 sequence: CASSSAQGMEKLFF. DNA of the CDR3: TGTGCCAGCAGCTCTGCGCAGGGGATGGAAAAACTGTTTTTT.